The 6 T cell receptor beta chains given below trace back to one sample, sequenced in a study of blood T cell repertoires in COVID-19. The assay was immunoSEQ multiplex PCR, and TCRdb's table has in-frame clones only and misses some. The data show about 100,000 clones, about 86% seen once. Sequencing was performed on peripheral blood. These receptors were obtained from a woman older than 75 with active or convalescent COVID-19.

CDR3 loop: CATRRQDNTEAFF. DNA of the CDR3: TGTGCCACCCGGCGACAGGACAACACTGAAGCTTTCTTT. The chain uses TRBV24-1 and TRBJ1-1; TRBD1 might be the D (6 bases). Germline V CDR1 and CDR2: KGHDR, SFDVKD. Trimming cost V 9 bases and J 2 bases, with 12 bases left between them. This CDR3 has 13 residues.

The genes are TRBV5-4 and TRBJ2-1, with 13 bases identical to TRBD2. Trimming took 6 bases from V and 6 from J; bases not matched to a gene: 12. CDR1 SGHNT and CDR2 YYREEE come from the germline V gene (reference sequence). The CDR3 totals 17 residues. The CDR3 DNA follows: TGTGCCAGCATGCCGGGACTAGCGGGATCCGTCAGCAATGAGCAGTTCTTC. Amino acids: CASMPGLAGSVSNEQFF.

This chain connects TRBV27 to TRBJ2-7; 9 nucleotides match TRBD1. The CDR3 runs 15 residues. J lost 1 base, V lost 5 bases, and 6 bases had no gene match. Germline values: CDR1 MNHEY, CDR2 SMNVEV (reference sequence). The CDR3 reads CASSRRDRASYEQYF. The CDR3 DNA reads as TGTGCCAGCAGTCGCCGGGACAGGGCATCCTACGAGCAGTACTTC.

The rearrangement uses TRBV6-6 and TRBJ2-5; perhaps TRBD2 as D (6 bases). V lost 4 bases to trimming and J lost 5 bases, with 8 bases between them. There are 12 residues in the CDR3. Germline-derived CDR1 and CDR2 are MNHNY and SVGAGI (reference sequence). CDR3 residues: CASSLEGETQYF. The DNA for the CDR3 is TGTGCCAGCAGTTTGGAGGGGGAGACCCAGTACTTC.

The chain has TRBV4-1 and TRBJ1-1, with 9 nucleotides matching TRBD1. Per germline, CDR1 MGHRA and CDR2 YSYEKL. The CDR3 is 15 amino acids. Trimming cost V 4 bases and J 1 base; bases outside gene matches: 4. The CDR3 DNA follows: TGCGCCAGCAGCCGGACAGGGGACAAGAACACTGAAGCTTTCTTT. It yields the protein CASSRTGDKNTEAFF.

The genes are TRBV30 and TRBJ2-3, with 10 bases matching TRBD2. The CDR3 totals 16 residues. CDR1 and CDR2 (germline): GTSNPN, SVGIG (reference sequence). Trimming took 5 bases from V and 4 from J; bases not matched to a gene: 12. CDR3 loop: CAWEAGGPGAPDTQYF. The CDR3 DNA is TGTGCCTGGGAAGCGGGAGGGCCGGGGGCCCCAGATACGCAGTATTTT.